One sample yielded the 26 T cell receptor beta chains listed below, sequenced in a study of persistence of HIV-infected CD4 T cells. The stimulus was an HIV-1 Gag 15-mer peptide pool, 0.95 to 1 ug/peptide/mL. CD40L/CD69 double-negative CD45RO-high memory CD4+ T cells were collected. Their antigen targets remain unknown. The immunoSEQ assay was version 4, run in survey mode. Repertoires were generated with immunoSEQ multiplex PCR, while TCRdb's copy carries only in-frame clones and drops some. The table includes about 40,000 clones, around 82% detected once. Sequencing used CD4+ T cells sorted from PBMCs after approximately 19-hour stimulation, obtained from a patient who received antiretroviral therapy. The source of these receptors is an adult man with HIV who was CMV-seropositive.

The chain combines TRBV30 with TRBJ2-7; 7 positions agree with TRBD1. This CDR3 has 12 amino acids. Losses at the gene ends were 2 bases for V and 6 bases for J; bases not matched to a gene: 4. In germline, CDR1 is GTSNPN, CDR2 SVGIG (reference sequence). For the CDR3, the DNA is TGTGCCTGGAGTCCTACAGGGGTCGAGCAGTACTTC. Translated, it gives CAWSPTGVEQYF. The full variable domain, completed using reference TRBV30 and TRBJ2-7, is SQTIHQWPATLVQPVGSPLSLECTVEGTSNPNLYWYRQAAGRGLQLLFYSVGIGQISSEVPQNLSASRPQDRQFILSSKKLLLSDSGFYLCAWSPTGVEQYFGPGTRLTVT.

The chain uses TRBV11-2 and TRBJ2-1; D unclear. The ends were cut back, 2 bases at V and 7 bases at J, with 6 bases in the middle. Looked up from germline, CDR1 is SGHAT and CDR2 is FQNNGV. CDR3 size: 12 residues. The CDR3, as DNA: TGTGCCAGCAGCTTACTACGGAATGAGCAGTTCTTC. It yields the protein CASSLLRNEQFF.

The chain links TRBV5-1 to TRBJ2-3; D not resolved. The CDR3 length is 12 residues. Germline loops: CDR1 SGHRS, CDR2 YFSETQ. Trimming cost V 4 bases and J 4 bases, with 7 bases left between them. CDR3 amino acids: CASSPGADTQYF. In DNA, the CDR3 is TGCGCCAGCAGCCCGGGCGCAGATACGCAGTATTTT.

This chain joins TRBV27 and TRBJ2-7; TRBD1 or TRBD2 may be the D gene (5 bases each). Germline CDR1 is MNHEY and CDR2 is SMNVEV (reference sequence). The V end was cut by 5 bases, the J end by 6 bases, with 11 bases between. The CDR3 contains 12 residues. For the CDR3, the DNA is TGTGCCAGCAGTCCACCAGGGAGCGAGCAGTACTTC. As protein: CASSPPGSEQYF.

V gene TRBV6-1 combines with J gene TRBJ2-7, with D unclear. This CDR3 region has 15 residues. With 2 bases removed from V and 3 bases from J, the gap between germline ends came to 14 bases. CDR1 is MNHNS, CDR2 SASEGT, per germline. The CDR3 is CASSERAVSFYEQYF. CDR3 sequence (DNA): TGTGCCAGCAGTGAACGGGCGGTATCATTCTACGAGCAGTACTTC.

The chain combines TRBV6-1 with TRBJ1-2; TRBD1 matches 9 bases. Germline lookup yields CDR1 MNHNS and CDR2 SASEGT. V was clipped by 4 bases and J by 7 bases; unmatched bases: 13. The CDR3 loop spans 16 amino acids. DNA for the CDR3: TGTGCCAGCAGTGCCGGGACAGGGATGAATACCGCTGGCTACACCTTC. It yields the protein CASSAGTGMNTAGYTF.

This chain joins TRBV18 and TRBJ2-7; D unclear. V was cut by 4 bases and J by 7 bases, with 11 bases left in between. The CDR3 is 12 amino acids. Germline V gene sequence: CDR1 KGHSH, CDR2 LQKENI. Written as DNA, the CDR3 is TGTGCCAGCTCACAGGATTCTGGGGAGCAGTACTTC. Protein sequence: CASSQDSGEQYF.

The gene calls are TRBV18 and TRBJ1-3; 8 nucleotides align to TRBD1. The CDR3 has 14 amino acids. From germline, CDR1 is KGHSH and CDR2 LQKENI. J was trimmed by 3 bases and V by 5 bases; bases with no gene match: 3. Here the CDR3 DNA reads TGTGCCAGCTCAACCGGGACAGGTGGAAACACCATATATTTT. Encoded protein: CASSTGTGGNTIYF. Combining the CDR3 with reference TRBV18 and TRBJ1-3 gives the whole variable domain NAGVMQNPRHLVRRRGQEARLRCSPMKGHSHVYWYRQLPEEGLKFMVYLQKENIIDESGMPKERFSAEFPKEGPSILRIQQVVRGDSAAYFCASSTGTGGNTIYFGEGSWLTVV.

This clone is a singleton in its sample. The chain is built from TRBV7-2 and TRBJ1-5, with 7 positions matching TRBD1. The CDR3 extends over 17 amino acids. V was clipped by 2 bases and J by 0 bases; unmatched bases: 7. Per the germline V gene, CDR1 is SGHTA and CDR2 is FQGNSA. This CDR3 reads CASSLISGQYSNQPQHF. The CDR3 nucleotides read TGTGCCAGCAGCTTAATTTCGGGACAGTATAGCAATCAGCCCCAGCATTTT.

J is TRBJ1-1 and V is TRBV9; 8 nucleotides agree with TRBD1. V was pared by 2 bases and J by 3 bases, with 9 bases of the junction left unmatched. This CDR3 has 16 residues. Germline V gives CDR1 SGDLS, CDR2 YYNGEE. The CDR3: CASSVDPRGRDTEAFF. The CDR3 DNA reads TGTGCCAGCAGCGTGGACCCCAGGGGGCGCGACACTGAAGCTTTCTTT.

V usage is TRBV5-1 and J usage is TRBJ2-7; 8 bases line up with TRBD2. There are 18 residues in the CDR3. The germline V gene encodes CDR1 SGHRS and CDR2 YFSETQ. Germline trimming cut 0 bases from V and 0 bases from J; bases unmatched to any gene: 11. DNA for the CDR3: TGCGCCAGCAGCTTGGGCGGAGCGGGGGTCAGGAGCTCCTACGAGCAGTACTTC. This encodes CASSLGGAGVRSSYEQYF.

The rearrangement links TRBV27 to TRBJ1-1, with TRBD1 matching over 9 bases. Germline CDR1 is MNHEY and CDR2 is SMNVEV (reference sequence). CDR3 length equals 16 residues. The junction had 11 bases not matched to a gene; V was cut back by 5 bases and J by 4 bases. The CDR3: CASSPTTGGAGTEAFF. The CDR3 region has the DNA TGTGCCAGCAGTCCCACTACAGGGGGCGCGGGCACTGAAGCTTTCTTT.

The V gene is TRBV18, the J gene TRBJ1-4; 7 bases map to TRBD1. There are 15 residues in the CDR3. CDR1 KGHSH and CDR2 LQKENI come from the germline V gene. The V and J ends lost 3 bases and 3 bases, in that order; junction bases with no gene match: 4. The CDR3 DNA sequence: TGTGCCAGCTCACCCGACAGGGCGGCTAATGAAAAACTGTTTTTT. This encodes CASSPDRAANEKLFF.

CDR3 nucleotide sequence: TGCGCCAGCAGGGGGCGTTATGAAAAACTGTTTTTT. Amino acids: CASRGRYEKLFF. This chain links TRBV5-1 with TRBJ1-4, with D possibly TRBD1 on 5 matching bases. Germline CDR1 SGHRS, CDR2 YFSETQ. Trimming shortened V by 5 bases and J by 6 bases, and 8 bases separated the two germline ends. CDR3 size: 12 residues.

This clone was counted a few times. The V gene is TRBV19, the J gene TRBJ2-4, with D perhaps TRBD2 (6 bases). V was trimmed by 3 bases and J by 2 bases, leaving 11 bases between them. There are 15 residues in the CDR3. The germline CDR1 and CDR2 sequences are LNHDA and SQIVND (reference sequence). CDR3 DNA: TGTGCCAGTAGTATCGGGGGTCAGCCCAAAAACATTCAGTACTTC. Translated, it gives CASSIGGQPKNIQYF.

This clone was observed a few times. The rearrangement links TRBV25-1 to TRBJ1-4; D is unresolved. Looked up from germline, CDR1 is MGHDK and CDR2 is SYGVNS. Trimming took 3 bases from V and 4 from J, leaving 12 bases between them. The CDR3 length is 15 residues. This CDR3 reads CASSDPTSFNEKLFF. The CDR3 bases are TGTGCCAGCAGTGATCCCACTAGTTTTAATGAAAAACTGTTTTTT.

The chain employs TRBV6-2 or TRBV6-3 and TRBJ1-5; no clear D. CDR3 length: 16 residues. Per the germline V gene, CDR1 is MNHEY and CDR2 is SVGEGT. V lost 0 bases and J 0 bases, leaving 9 bases between the germline ends. CDR3 sequence: CASSYSGGISNQPQHF. The CDR3 coding sequence is TGTGCCAGCAGTTACTCCGGCGGCATTAGCAATCAGCCCCAGCATTTT.

This chain uses TRBV7-3 with TRBJ2-2; TRBD2 is a possible D gene (5 bases). Germline V gene data show CDR1 as SGHTA and CDR2 as FQGTGA. This CDR3 is 14 amino acids long. Trimming stripped 4 bases from V and 6 bases from J, with 12 bases between. The CDR3 DNA reads as TGTGCCAGCAGCTGGTATCGGGAATCCGGGGAGCTGTTTTTT. Translating it yields CASSWYRESGELFF. The entire variable domain, with the rest obtained from reference TRBV7-3 and TRBJ2-2, is as follows: GAGVSQTPSNKVTEKGKYVELRCDPISGHTALYWYRQSLGQGPEFLIYFQGTGAADDSGLPNDRFFAVRPEGSVSTLKIQRTERGDSAVYLCASSWYRESGELFFGEGSRLTVL.

This rearrangement joins TRBV7-6 to TRBJ2-1; TRBD2 matches at 11 bases. Germline V gene sequence: CDR1 SGHVS, CDR2 FNYEAQ. This CDR3 is built from 15 residues. J was trimmed by 5 bases and V by 5 bases; bases with no gene match: 5. As DNA, the CDR3 is TGTGCCAGCAGCCTCGGACTAGCGGGCCACAATGAGCAGTTCTTC. This sequence encodes CASSLGLAGHNEQFF.

The chain has TRBV6-5 and TRBJ2-1; TRBD2 might be the D (6 bases). The V gene lost 6 bases and the J gene lost 6 bases, with 9 bases spanning the gap. The CDR3 spans 12 residues. Looked up from germline, CDR1 is MNHEY and CDR2 is SVGAGI. The CDR3 loop reads CASRKTSNEQFF. The DNA of the CDR3 is TGTGCCAGCAGGAAGACTAGCAATGAGCAGTTCTTC.

The V gene is TRBV19, the J gene TRBJ1-6; possibly TRBD1 for D (6 bases). The germline CDR1 and CDR2 sequences are LNHDA and SQIVND (reference sequence). Trimming took off 7 bases at V and 8 bases at J, with 18 bases between the two ends. The CDR3 loop spans 15 amino acids. The CDR3 DNA reads as TGTGCCAGTAACCCTCGGGGGGGCCGGGATTCACCCCTCCACTTT. Protein: CASNPRGGRDSPLHF.

This clone was observed a handful of times. The rearrangement joins TRBV5-4 to TRBJ1-3; the D gene is possibly TRBD1 (5 bases). The V end was cut by 4 bases, the J end by 0 bases, with 11 bases between. The CDR3 extends over 15 amino acids. The germline V gene encodes CDR1 SGHNT and CDR2 YYREEE (reference sequence). The CDR3 region is CASSQGRHSGNTIYF. The CDR3 DNA reads as TGTGCCAGCAGCCAGGGACGCCACTCTGGAAACACCATATATTTT.

This chain joins TRBV12-3 or TRBV12-4 and TRBJ1-1; D uncertain. The CDR3 has 12 amino acids. Trimming pared 5 bases from V and 3 bases from J, leaving 7 bases between. The CDR3 region is CASSQSDTEAFF. The CDR3, as DNA: TGTGCCAGCAGTCAGTCGGACACTGAAGCTTTCTTT.

V gene TRBV4-2 combines with J gene TRBJ2-3; D could derive from TRBD1 or TRBD2 (6 bases each). The CDR3 length is 15 residues. Germline CDR1 and CDR2: LGHNA and YNFKEQ. V was shortened by 0 bases and J by 3 bases, with 10 bases between the two germline ends. CDR3 nucleotide sequence: TGTGCCAGCAGCCAAGAAGGGGGGCGAACAGATACGCAGTATTTT. This encodes CASSQEGGRTDTQYF.

Note on this clone: Additional DNA sequences in this sample encode the identical CDR3. The V and J genes are TRBV5-1 and TRBJ2-3; either TRBD1 or TRBD2 may fit D (5 bases each). The germline V gene encodes CDR1 SGHRS and CDR2 YFSETQ. V gave up 0 bases and J gave up 3 bases, with 8 bases separating them. The CDR3 spans 14 residues. The CDR3 loop is CASSLGWGTDTQYF. CDR3 sequence (DNA): TGCGCCAGCAGCTTGGGGTGGGGGACAGATACGCAGTATTTT.

The chain recombines TRBV5-1 with TRBJ2-1; TRBD2 matches 13 bases. Trimming removed 7 bases from V and 6 bases from J; junction bases left unmatched: 4. Per the germline V gene, CDR1 is SGHRS and CDR2 is YFSETQ. This CDR3 is 14 amino acids long. In nucleotides, the CDR3 is TGCGCCAGCCTCAGGACTAGCGGGGGCAATGAGCAGTTCTTC. This encodes CASLRTSGGNEQFF.